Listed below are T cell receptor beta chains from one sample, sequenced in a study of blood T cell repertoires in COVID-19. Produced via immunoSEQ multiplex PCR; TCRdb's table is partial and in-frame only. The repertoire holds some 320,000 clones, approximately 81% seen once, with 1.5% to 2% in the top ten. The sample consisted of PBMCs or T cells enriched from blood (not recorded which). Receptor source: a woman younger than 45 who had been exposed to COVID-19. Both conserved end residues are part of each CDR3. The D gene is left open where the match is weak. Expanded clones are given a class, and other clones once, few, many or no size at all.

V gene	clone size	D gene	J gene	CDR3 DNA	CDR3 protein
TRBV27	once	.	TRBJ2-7	TGTGCCAGCAGGCAGGGGCCGGCGGACGAGCAGTACTTC	CASRQGPADEQYF
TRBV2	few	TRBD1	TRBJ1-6	TGTGCCAGCAGCCAGACAACAGGGGGCGGTTCACCCCTCCACTTT	CASSQTTGGGSPLHF
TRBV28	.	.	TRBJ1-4	TGTGCCACATCAGTGGTGGGAGGTTTAGGACTGTTTTTT	CATSVVGGLGLFF
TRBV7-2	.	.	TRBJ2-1	TGTGCCAGCAGCATGGACTCCTCACATGAGCAGTTCTTC	CASSMDSSHEQFF
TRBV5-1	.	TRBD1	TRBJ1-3	TGCGCCAGCAGCTCAGGACAGGGGAGTCTTCCCGCTGGAAACACCATATATTTT	CASSSGQGSLPAGNTIYF
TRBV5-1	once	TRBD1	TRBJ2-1	TGCGCCAGCAGGCGGGACAGGTCTATCTCCTACAATGAGCAGTTCTTC	CASRRDRSISYNEQFF
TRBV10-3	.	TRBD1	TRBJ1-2	TGTGCCATCAGAGGACAGGGTACGAACTATGGCTACACCTTC	CAIRGQGTNYGYTF
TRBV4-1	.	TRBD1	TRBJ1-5	TGCGCCAGCAGCCAAAGCGGGACAGGGTTAAGCAATCAGCCCCAGCATTTT	CASSQSGTGLSNQPQHF
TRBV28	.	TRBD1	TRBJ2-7	TGTGCCAGCAGTTCTCCGGGACAGGGTAGTTACGAGCAGTACTTC	CASSSPGQGSYEQYF
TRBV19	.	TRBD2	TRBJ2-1	TGTGCCAGTAGTACCGGACTAGCGTCCTACAATGAGCAGTTCTTC	CASSTGLASYNEQFF
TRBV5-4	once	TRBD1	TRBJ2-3	TGTGCCAGCAGCTCGGGACAGGTTCGGTTCACAGATACGCAGTATTTT	CASSSGQVRFTDTQYF
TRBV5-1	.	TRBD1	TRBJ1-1	TGCGCCAGCAGCCACCGAGGAGACAGGGATGGGTGGTACACTGAAGCTTTCTTT	CASSHRGDRDGWYTEAFF
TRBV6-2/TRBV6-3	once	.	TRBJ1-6	TGTGCCAGCAGTTCTACAGGGTTGAATTCACCCCTCCACTTT	CASSSTGLNSPLHF
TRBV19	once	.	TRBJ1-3	TGTGCCAGTACAAGATATGCTCTAAACTCTGGAAACACCATATATTTT	CASTRYALNSGNTIYF
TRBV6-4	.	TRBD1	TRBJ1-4	TGTGCCAGCAGTGACGGGGCTGGGACAGGGGCTGAAAAACTGTTTTTT	CASSDGAGTGAEKLFF
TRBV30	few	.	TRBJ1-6	TGTGCCTGGAGAAAGGGAGAAGGGTCACCCCTCCACTTT	CAWRKGEGSPLHF
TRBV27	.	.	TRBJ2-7	TGTGCCAGCAGTTTAAAACGGGGGACCCAGACCTACGAGCAGTACTTC	CASSLKRGTQTYEQYF
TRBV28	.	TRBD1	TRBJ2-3	TGTGCCAGTCGGCAGGGGGTTACAGATACGCAGTATTTT	CASRQGVTDTQYF
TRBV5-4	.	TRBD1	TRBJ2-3	TGTGCCAGCAGCTTTACCGGGACAGGGGCAGATACGCAGTATTTT	CASSFTGTGADTQYF
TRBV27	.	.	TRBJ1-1	TGTGCCAGCAGTCCCGGCGGGGCTTCGGAAGCTTTCTTT	CASSPGGASEAFF
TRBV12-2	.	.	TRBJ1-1	TGTGCACCACCCGGGGAAGCGATTAGGACTGAAGCTTTCTTT	CAPPGEAIRTEAFF
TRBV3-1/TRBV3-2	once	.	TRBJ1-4	TGTGCCAGCAGCCAAGCCCCAAGGGGGAATGAAAAACTGTTTTTT	CASSQAPRGNEKLFF
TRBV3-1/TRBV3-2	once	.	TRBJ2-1	TGTGCCAGCAGCCAAGCTCAGCGGCGAAGTGACTCCTACAATGAGCAGTTCTTC	CASSQAQRRSDSYNEQFF
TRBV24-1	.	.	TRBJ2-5	TGTGCCACCAGCCCGCGAGGGCAGGGGCGAGAGACCCAGTACTTC	CATSPRGQGRETQYF
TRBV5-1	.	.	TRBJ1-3	TGCGCCAGCAGCTTGGTGGGGCAGGTCGACCAAAACACCATATATTTT	CASSLVGQVDQNTIYF
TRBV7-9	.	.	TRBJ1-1	TGTGCCAGCAGCTTATCAGCCCCGACGGCGCTAGGGGAGGTTTTCTTT	CASSLSAPTALGEVFF
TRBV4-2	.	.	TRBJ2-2	TGTGCCAGCAGCCAAAACCGGGAATCCCAGCTGTTTTTT	CASSQNRESQLFF
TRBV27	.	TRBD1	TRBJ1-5	TGTGCCAGCAGCCAAATTGGGGTGGAGGGGGCTAGCAATCAGCCCCAGCATTTT	CASSQIGVEGASNQPQHF
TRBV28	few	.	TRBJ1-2	TGTGCCAGCAGAGAAAGGGGTTGGCAGTCTGGCTACACCTTC	CASRERGWQSGYTF
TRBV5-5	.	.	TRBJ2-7	TGTGCCAGCAGCTTGGACCAGGGGAGCTCCTACGAGCAGTACTTC	CASSLDQGSSYEQYF
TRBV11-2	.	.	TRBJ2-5	TGTGCCAGCAGCTTACGACAGGTGGTTGGAGAGACCCAGTACTTC	CASSLRQVVGETQYF
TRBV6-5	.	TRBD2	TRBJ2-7	TGTGCCAGCAGTTACTCGAAGCGGGGGACATCCTACGAGCAGTACTTC	CASSYSKRGTSYEQYF
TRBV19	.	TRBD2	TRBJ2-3	TGTGCCAGTAGTGGCCTAGCGGGATACACAGATACGCAGTATTTT	CASSGLAGYTDTQYF
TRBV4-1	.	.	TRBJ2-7	TGCGCCAGCAGCCAAGACAGGGTCTACGAGCAGTACTTC	CASSQDRVYEQYF
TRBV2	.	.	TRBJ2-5	TGTGCCAGCAGTGGAGGACATCCCCGTGAAGAGACCCAGTACTTC	CASSGGHPREETQYF
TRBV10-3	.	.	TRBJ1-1	TGTGCGTCCGGGGGGCTGAACACTGAAGCTTTCTTT	CASGGLNTEAFF
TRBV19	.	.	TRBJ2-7	TGTGCCAGTAGTTCCCGACAGGGAAAAGCGGGCGAGCAGTACTTC	CASSSRQGKAGEQYF
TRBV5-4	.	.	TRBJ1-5	TGTGCCAGCAGCTTGGCCGGGGGGGGGAGCAATCAGCCCCAGCATTTT	CASSLAGGGSNQPQHF
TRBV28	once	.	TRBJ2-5	TGTGCCAGCAGTTCGGAGACCCAGTACTTC	CASSSETQYF
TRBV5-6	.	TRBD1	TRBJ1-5	TGTGCCAGCAGCTCAGGGGGAGGCAATCAGCCCCAGCATTTT	CASSSGGGNQPQHF
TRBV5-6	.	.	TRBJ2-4	TGTGCCAGCAGCTTCTACGACAGACAGGAAAACATTCAGTACTTC	CASSFYDRQENIQYF
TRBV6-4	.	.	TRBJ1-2	TGTGCCAGCAGTCCTCGCCTCGGCAGGCCTTATGGCTACACCTTC	CASSPRLGRPYGYTF
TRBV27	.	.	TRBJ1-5	TGTGCCAGCAGTTCCTTATCGGGGGGTGATCAGCCCCAGCATTTT	CASSSLSGGDQPQHF
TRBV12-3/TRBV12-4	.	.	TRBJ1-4	TGTGCCAGCAGTTTAGGGAGGGCGTCGAAACTGTTTTTT	CASSLGRASKLFF
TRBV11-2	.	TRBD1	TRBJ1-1	TGTGCCAGCAGCTCAAACAGGGGTCCCAACACTGAAGCTTTCTTT	CASSSNRGPNTEAFF
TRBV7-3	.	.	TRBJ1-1	TGTGCCAGTAAACTACAGGGCCCCACTGGGTTCTCTGAAGCTTTCTTT	CASKLQGPTGFSEAFF
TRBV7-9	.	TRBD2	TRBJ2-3	TGTGCCAGCAGATCGAATCCAGCGGGGGCCCGGGGAGATACGCAGTATTTT	CASRSNPAGARGDTQYF
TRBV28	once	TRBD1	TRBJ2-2	TGTGCCAGCAGTTTAAGGGGGCAGGTCGGGGAGCTGTTTTTT	CASSLRGQVGELFF
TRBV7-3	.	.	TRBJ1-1	TGTGCCAGCAGCTTAACACAGGGGAACACTGAAGCTTTCTTT	CASSLTQGNTEAFF
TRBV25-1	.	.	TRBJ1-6	TGTGCCAGCAGTACAGGGATTTCACCCCTCCACTTT	CASSTGISPLHF
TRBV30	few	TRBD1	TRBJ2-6	TGTGCCTGGAAACGGGACAGGGACCCCTCTGGGGCCAACGTCCTGACTTTC	CAWKRDRDPSGANVLTF
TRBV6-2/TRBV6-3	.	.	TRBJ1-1	TGTGCCAGCAGTTACCCCGCAGGGGTGGGGGGGGCTGAAGCTTTCTTT	CASSYPAGVGGAEAFF
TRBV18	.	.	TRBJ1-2	TGTGCCAGCTCAAGACAGGAGAACTCTAACTATGGCTACACCTTC	CASSRQENSNYGYTF
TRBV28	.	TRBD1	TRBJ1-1	TGTGCCAGCAGTCCCACCACGACAGGGGTCGACACTGAAGCTTTCTTT	CASSPTTTGVDTEAFF
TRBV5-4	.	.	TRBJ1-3	TGTGCCAGCGCGAACGAGAGGACATTCGCTGGAAACACCATATATTTT	CASANERTFAGNTIYF
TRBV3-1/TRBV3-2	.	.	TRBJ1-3	TGTGCCAGCAGCCAGAGGGACATCTCCGGAAACACCATATATTTT	CASSQRDISGNTIYF
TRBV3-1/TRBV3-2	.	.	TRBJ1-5	TGTGCCAGCAGCCGAGAGGGCCAGGCGGGATGGCCCCAGCATTTT	CASSREGQAGWPQHF
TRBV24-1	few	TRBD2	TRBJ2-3	TGTGCCACCAGTGATTTGGCTAGCGGGAGAAACACAGATACGCAGTATTTT	CATSDLASGRNTDTQYF
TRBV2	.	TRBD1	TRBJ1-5	TGTGCCAGCACGAGAGGACAGGGGAAAAATCAGCCCCAGCATTTT	CASTRGQGKNQPQHF